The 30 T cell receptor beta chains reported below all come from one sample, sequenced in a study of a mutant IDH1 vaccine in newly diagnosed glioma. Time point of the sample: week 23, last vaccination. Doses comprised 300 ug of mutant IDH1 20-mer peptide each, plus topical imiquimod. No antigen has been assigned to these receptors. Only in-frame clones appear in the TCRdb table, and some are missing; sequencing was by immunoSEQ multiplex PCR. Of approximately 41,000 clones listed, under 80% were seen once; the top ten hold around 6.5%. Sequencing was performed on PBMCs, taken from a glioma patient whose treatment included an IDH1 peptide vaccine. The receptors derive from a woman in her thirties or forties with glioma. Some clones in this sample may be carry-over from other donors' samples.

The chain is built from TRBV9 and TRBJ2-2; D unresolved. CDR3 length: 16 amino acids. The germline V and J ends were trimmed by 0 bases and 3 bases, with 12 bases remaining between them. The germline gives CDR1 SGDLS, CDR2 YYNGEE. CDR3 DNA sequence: TGTGCCAGCAGCGTAGCAGAAGAGACGTACACCGGGGAGCTGTTTTTT. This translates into CASSVAEETYTGELFF. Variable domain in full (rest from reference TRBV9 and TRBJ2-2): DSGVTQTPKHLITATGQRVTLRCSPRSGDLSVYWYQQSLDQGLQFLIQYYNGEERAKGNILERFSAQQFPDLHSELNLSSLELGDSALYFCASSVAEETYTGELFFGEGSRLTVL.

CDR3 nucleotides: TGTGCCAGCAGCACACAGGGGGCGGAAATCACAGATACGCAGTATTTT. Translation: CASSTQGAEITDTQYF. The rearrangement uses TRBV9 and TRBJ2-3, with 9 bases aligning to TRBD1. The germline CDR1 and CDR2 sequences are SGDLS and YYNGEE. V lost 4 bases and J lost 2; bases outside the gene matches: 8. There are 16 residues in the CDR3.

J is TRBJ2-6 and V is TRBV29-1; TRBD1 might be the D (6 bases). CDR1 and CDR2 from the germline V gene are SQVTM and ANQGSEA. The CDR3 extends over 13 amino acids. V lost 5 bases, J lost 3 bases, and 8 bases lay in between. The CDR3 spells CSVIGGGANVLTF. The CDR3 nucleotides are TGCAGCGTTATAGGGGGTGGGGCCAACGTCCTGACTTTC.

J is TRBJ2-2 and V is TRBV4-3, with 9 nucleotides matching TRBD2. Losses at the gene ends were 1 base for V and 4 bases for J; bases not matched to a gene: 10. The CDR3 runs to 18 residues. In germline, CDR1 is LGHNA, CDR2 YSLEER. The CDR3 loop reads CASSQVAGGRIGTGELFF. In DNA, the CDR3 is TGCGCCAGCAGCCAAGTGGCGGGGGGGAGAATTGGCACCGGGGAGCTGTTTTTT.

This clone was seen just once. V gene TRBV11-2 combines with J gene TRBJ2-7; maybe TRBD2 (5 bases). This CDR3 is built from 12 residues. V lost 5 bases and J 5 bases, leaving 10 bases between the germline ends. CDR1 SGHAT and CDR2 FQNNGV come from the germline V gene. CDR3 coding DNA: TGTGCCAGCAGCCGCTCTAGCCACGAGCAGTACTTC. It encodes CASSRSSHEQYF.

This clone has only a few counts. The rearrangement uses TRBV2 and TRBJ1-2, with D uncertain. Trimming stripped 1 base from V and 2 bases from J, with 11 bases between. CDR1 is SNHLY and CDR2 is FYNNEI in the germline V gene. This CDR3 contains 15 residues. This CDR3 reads CASSEEKATNYGYTF. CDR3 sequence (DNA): TGTGCCAGCAGTGAAGAAAAGGCAACCAACTATGGCTACACCTTC.

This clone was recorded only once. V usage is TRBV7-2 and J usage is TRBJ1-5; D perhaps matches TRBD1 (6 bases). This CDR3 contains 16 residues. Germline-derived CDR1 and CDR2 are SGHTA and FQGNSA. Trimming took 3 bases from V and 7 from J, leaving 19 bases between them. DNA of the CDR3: TGTGCCAGCAGCTTTTTAAGTCCGACAGGAAGACAGCCCCAGCATTTT. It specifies CASSFLSPTGRQPQHF.

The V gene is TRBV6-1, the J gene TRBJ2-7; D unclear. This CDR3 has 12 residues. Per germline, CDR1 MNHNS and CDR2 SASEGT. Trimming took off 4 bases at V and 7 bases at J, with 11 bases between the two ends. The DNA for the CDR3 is TGTGCCAGCAGTGCCCTTCCGGATGAGCAGTACTTC. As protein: CASSALPDEQYF.

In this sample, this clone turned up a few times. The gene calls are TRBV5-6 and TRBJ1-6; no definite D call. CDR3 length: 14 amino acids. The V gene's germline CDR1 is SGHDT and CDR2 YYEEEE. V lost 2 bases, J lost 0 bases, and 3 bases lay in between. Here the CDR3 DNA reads TGTGCCAGCAGCTTACGCTCCTATAATTCACCCCTCCACTTT. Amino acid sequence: CASSLRSYNSPLHF.

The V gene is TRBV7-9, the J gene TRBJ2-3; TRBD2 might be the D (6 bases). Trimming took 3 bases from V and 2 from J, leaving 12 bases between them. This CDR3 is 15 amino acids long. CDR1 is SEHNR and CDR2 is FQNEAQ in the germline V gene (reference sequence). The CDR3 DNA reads TGTGCCAGCAGCTTTATGGGAGGATCCACAGATACGCAGTATTTT. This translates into CASSFMGGSTDTQYF.

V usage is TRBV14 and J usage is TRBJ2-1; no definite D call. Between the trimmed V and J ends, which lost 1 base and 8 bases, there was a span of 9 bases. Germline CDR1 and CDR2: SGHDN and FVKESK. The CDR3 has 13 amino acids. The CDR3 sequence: CASSQGTQHEQFF. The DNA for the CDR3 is TGTGCCAGCAGCCAAGGGACGCAGCATGAGCAGTTCTTC.

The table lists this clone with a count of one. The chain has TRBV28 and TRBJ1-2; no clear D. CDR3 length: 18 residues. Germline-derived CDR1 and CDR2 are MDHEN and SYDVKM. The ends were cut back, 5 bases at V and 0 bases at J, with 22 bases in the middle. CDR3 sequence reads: CASSPPSKGGQANYGYTF. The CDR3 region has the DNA TGTGCCAGCAGTCCACCCTCAAAAGGCGGTCAAGCTAACTATGGCTACACCTTC.

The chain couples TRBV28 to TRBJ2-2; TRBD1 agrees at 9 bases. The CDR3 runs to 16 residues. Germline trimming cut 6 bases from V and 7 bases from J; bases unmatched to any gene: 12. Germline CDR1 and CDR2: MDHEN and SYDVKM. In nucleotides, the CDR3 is TGTGCCAGCAGACCGGGACAGGGACCGTCGGGCGGGGAGCTGTTTTTT. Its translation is CASRPGQGPSGGELFF.

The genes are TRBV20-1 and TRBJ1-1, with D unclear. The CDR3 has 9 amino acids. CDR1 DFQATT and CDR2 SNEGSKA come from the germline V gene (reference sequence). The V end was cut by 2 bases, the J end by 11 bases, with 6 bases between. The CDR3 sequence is CSARSRAFF. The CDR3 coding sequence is TGCAGTGCTAGAAGCCGCGCTTTCTTT.

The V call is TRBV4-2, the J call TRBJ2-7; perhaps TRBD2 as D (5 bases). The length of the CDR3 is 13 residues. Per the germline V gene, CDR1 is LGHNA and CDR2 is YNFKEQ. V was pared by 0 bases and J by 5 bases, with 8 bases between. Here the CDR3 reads CASSQDKEDEQYF. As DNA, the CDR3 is TGTGCCAGCAGCCAAGATAAGGAGGACGAGCAGTACTTC.

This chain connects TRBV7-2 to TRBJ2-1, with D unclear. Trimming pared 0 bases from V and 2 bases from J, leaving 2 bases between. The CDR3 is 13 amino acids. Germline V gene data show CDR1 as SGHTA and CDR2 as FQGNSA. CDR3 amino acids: CASSLAPYNEQFF. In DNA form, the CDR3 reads TGTGCCAGCAGCTTAGCCCCCTACAATGAGCAGTTCTTC.

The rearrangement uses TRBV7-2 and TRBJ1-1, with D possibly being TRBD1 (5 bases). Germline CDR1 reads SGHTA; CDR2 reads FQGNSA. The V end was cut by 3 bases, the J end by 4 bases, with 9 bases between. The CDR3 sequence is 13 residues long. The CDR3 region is CASSFRQPTEAFF. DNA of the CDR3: TGTGCCAGCAGCTTTAGACAGCCCACTGAAGCTTTCTTT.

The DNA for the CDR3 is TGTGCCAGCAGGGGGGACAGGGATAGCAATCAGCCCCAGCATTTT. This sequence encodes CASRGDRDSNQPQHF. This chain links TRBV27 with TRBJ1-5; 9 bases are a match to TRBD1. This CDR3 is built from 15 residues. Germline CDR1 is MNHEY and CDR2 is SMNVEV (reference sequence). Trimming took 6 bases from V and 0 from J; bases not matched to a gene: 3.

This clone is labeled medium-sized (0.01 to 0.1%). The CDR3 is CASRTRDRERAGELFF. CDR3 DNA: TGTGCCAGCAGAACCCGGGACAGGGAACGGGCCGGGGAGCTGTTTTTT. V usage is TRBV6-6 and J usage is TRBJ2-2; 9 bases agree with TRBD1. CDR3 length: 16 amino acids. The V gene end was trimmed by 6 bases and the J gene end by 6 bases; junction bases not matched to a gene: 11. Germline V gene lookup returns CDR1 MNHNY and CDR2 SVGAGI (reference sequence).

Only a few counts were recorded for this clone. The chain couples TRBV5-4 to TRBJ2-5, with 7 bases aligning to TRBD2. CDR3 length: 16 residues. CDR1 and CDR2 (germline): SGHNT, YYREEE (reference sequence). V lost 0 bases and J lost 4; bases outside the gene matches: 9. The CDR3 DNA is TGTGCCAGCAGCTTGGGTGGGAGGGCAGATCGAGAGACCCAGTACTTC. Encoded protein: CASSLGGRADRETQYF. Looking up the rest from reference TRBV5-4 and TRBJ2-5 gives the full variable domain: ETGVTQSPTHLIKTRGQQVTLRCSSQSGHNTVSWYQQALGQGPQFIFQYYREEENGRGNFPPRFSGLQFPNYSSELNVNALELDDSALYLCASSLGGRADRETQYFGPGTRLLVL.

The CDR3 region has the DNA TGTGCCAGTACCATCTCCGGGACGGCAATCTATGGCTACACCTTC. Its protein is CASTISGTAIYGYTF. V usage is TRBV19 and J usage is TRBJ1-2; tentative D call: TRBD1 (5 bases). The CDR3 is 15 amino acids. CDR1 and CDR2 (germline): LNHDA, SQIVND (reference sequence). V shed 7 bases and J shed 4 bases, with 19 bases lying between them. The variable domain in full, completed from reference TRBV19 and TRBJ1-2, reads DGGITQSPKYLFRKEGQNVTLSCEQNLNHDAMYWYRQDPGQGLRLIYYSQIVNDFQKGDIAEGYSVSREKKESFPLTVTSAQKNPTAFYLCASTISGTAIYGYTFGSGTRLTVV.

The CDR3 DNA reads as TGTGCCAGCAGCTATCCTCCTTCCTACAATGAGCAGTTCTTC. Encoded protein: CASSYPPSYNEQFF. The rearrangement joins TRBV7-9 to TRBJ2-1; D gene unclear. Trimming shortened V by 4 bases and J by 1 base, and 8 bases separated the two germline ends. Germline values: CDR1 SEHNR, CDR2 FQNEAQ (reference sequence). The CDR3 has 14 residues. Based on the CDR3 plus reference TRBV7-9 and TRBJ2-1, the full variable domain is DTGVSQNPRHKITKRGQNVTFRCDPISEHNRLYWYRQTLGQGPEFLTYFQNEAQLEKSRLLSDRFSAERPKGSFSTLEIQRTEQGDSAMYLCASSYPPSYNEQFFGPGTRLTVL.

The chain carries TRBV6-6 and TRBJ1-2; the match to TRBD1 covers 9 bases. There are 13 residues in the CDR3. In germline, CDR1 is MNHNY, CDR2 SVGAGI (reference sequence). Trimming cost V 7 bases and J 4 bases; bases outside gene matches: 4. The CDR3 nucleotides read TGTGCCAGCATCTTGGGACAGGGCTATGGCTACACCTTC. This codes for CASILGQGYGYTF.

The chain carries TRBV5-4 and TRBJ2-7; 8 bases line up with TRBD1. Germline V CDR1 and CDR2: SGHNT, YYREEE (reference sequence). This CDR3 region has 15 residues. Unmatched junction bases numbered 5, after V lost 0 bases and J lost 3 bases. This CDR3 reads CASSLGTGMIYEQYF. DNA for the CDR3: TGTGCCAGCAGCTTGGGGACAGGGATGATCTACGAGCAGTACTTC.

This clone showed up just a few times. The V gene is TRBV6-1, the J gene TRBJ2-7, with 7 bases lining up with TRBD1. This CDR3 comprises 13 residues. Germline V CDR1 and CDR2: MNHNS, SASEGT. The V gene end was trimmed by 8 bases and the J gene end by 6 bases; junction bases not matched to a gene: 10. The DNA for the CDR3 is TGTGCCAGCCACGACAGGGAAGGAGGCGAGCAGTACTTC. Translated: CASHDREGGEQYF.

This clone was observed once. CDR3 DNA: TGCGCCAGCAGGATGGGGGGGACTAGCTACGAGCAGTACTTC. Translated: CASRMGGTSYEQYF. V and J are TRBV10-2 and TRBJ2-7; 8 bases agree with TRBD2. The CDR3 is 14 residues long. The trim removed 6 bases at V and 3 bases at J, leaving 7 bases unmatched. Germline CDR1 WSHSY, CDR2 SAAADI.

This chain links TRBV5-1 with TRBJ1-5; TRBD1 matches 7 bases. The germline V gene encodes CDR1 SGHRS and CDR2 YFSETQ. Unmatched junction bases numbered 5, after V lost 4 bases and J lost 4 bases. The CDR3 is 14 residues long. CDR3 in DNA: TGCGCCAGCAGCCCCGGGACAGAAAATCAGCCCCAGCATTTT. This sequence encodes CASSPGTENQPQHF.

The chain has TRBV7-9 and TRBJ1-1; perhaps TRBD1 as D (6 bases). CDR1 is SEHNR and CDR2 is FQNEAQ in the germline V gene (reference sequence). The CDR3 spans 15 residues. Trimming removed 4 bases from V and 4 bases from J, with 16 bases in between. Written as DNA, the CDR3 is TGTGCCAGCAGCTCAGGGGATCGAGGGGGCACTGAAGCTTTCTTT. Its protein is CASSSGDRGGTEAFF.

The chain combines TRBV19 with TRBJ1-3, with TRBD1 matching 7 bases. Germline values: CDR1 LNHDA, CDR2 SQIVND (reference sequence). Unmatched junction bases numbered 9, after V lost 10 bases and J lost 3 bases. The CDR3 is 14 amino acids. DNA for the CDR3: TGTGCCACAAGACAGGGTGGAATTGGAAACACCATATATTTT. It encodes CATRQGGIGNTIYF.

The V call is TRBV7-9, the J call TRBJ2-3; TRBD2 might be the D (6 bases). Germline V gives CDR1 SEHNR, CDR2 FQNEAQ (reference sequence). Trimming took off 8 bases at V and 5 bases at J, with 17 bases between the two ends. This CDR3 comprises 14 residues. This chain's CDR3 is CASPQPGVQDTQYF. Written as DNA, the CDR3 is TGTGCCAGCCCCCAGCCGGGGGTGCAAGATACGCAGTATTTT.